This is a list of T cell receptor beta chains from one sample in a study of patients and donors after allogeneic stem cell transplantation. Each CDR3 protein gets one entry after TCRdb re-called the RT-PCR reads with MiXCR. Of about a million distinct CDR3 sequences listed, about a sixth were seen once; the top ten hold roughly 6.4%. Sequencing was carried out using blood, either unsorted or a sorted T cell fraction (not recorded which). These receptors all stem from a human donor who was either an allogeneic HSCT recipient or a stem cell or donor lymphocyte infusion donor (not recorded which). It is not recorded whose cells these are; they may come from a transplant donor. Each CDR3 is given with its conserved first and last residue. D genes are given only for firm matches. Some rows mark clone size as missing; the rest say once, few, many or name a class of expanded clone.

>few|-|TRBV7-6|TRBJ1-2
TGTGCCAGCAGCTTAGTTGGGGGTTACGACTATGGCTACACCTTC
CASSLVGGYDYGYTF
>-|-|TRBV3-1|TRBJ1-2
TGTGCCAGCAGCCAAGCTCGCACGGGGAGGGTTAACTATGGCTACACCTTC
CASSQARTGRVNYGYTF
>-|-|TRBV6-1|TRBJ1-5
TGTGCCAGCAGTGCCCAGAGGGGGGCTTATCAGCCCCAGCATTTT
CASSAQRGAYQPQHF
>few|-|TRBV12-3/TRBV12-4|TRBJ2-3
TGTGCCAGCAGTCACGACTCCCTTCTAGCTTCGCAGTATTTT
CASSHDSLLASQYF
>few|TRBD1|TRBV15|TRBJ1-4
TGTGCCACCAGCGGACGGACAGGGACTCATAATGAAAAACTGTTTTTT
CATSGRTGTHNEKLFF
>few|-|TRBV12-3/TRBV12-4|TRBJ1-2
TGTGCCAGCAGTTTTCGAGGAATTTCGGGGGGCTACACCTTC
CASSFRGISGGYTF
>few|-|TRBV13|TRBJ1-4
TGTGCCAGCAGCCCCGGACAGAACCTCGGCGAAAAACTGTTTTTT
CASSPGQNLGEKLFF
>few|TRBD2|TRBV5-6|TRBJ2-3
TGTGCCAGCAGCTACACCGGGACTACGTATACGCAGTATTTT
CASSYTGTTYTQYF
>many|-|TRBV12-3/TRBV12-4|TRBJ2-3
TGTGCCAGCAGTTTCTCTGATATGGGAGATACGCAGTATTTT
CASSFSDMGDTQYF
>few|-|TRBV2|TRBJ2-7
TGTGCCAGCAGTGACCCTAGCTCCTACGAGCAGTACTTC
CASSDPSSYEQYF
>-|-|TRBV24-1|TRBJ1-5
TGTGCCACCAGTGGCAAGACAGGTTCCAATCAGCCCCAGCATTTT
CATSGKTGSNQPQHF
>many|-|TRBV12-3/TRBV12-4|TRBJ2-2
TGTGCCAGCAGTTCAGGGTTGCAGAGCGGGGAGCTGTTTTTT
CASSSGLQSGELFF
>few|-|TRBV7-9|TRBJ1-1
TGTGCCAGCATGGGCGGAATGAACACTGAAGCTTTCTTT
CASMGGMNTEAFF
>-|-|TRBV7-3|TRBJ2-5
TGTGCCAGCAGCTTAAGGGGATTCTCGGAGACCCAGTACTTC
CASSLRGFSETQYF
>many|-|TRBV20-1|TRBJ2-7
TGCAGTGCTAGAGATGGCGGTGGAACCGCTCTCTCCTACGAGCAGTACTTC
CSARDGGGTALSYEQYF
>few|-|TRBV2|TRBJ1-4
TGTGCCAGCAGAAACAGTAGAAAACTGTTTTTT
CASRNSRKLFF
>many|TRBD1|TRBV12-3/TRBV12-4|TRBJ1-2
TGTGCCAGCAGGCCGACAGGGGATGGCTACACCTTC
CASRPTGDGYTF
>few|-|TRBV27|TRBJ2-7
TGTGCCAGCAGTTTTCGAGCAACCGGGCCTAGGCTCGAGCAGTACTTC
CASSFRATGPRLEQYF
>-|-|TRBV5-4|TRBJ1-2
TGTGCCAGCAGGACTGGTCCCTCCGGGTCGGGCTACACCTTC
CASRTGPSGSGYTF
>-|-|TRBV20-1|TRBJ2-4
TGCAGTGCGTATCTAGGGGAAACCAAAAACATTCAGTACTTC
CSAYLGETKNIQYF
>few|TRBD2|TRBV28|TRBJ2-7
TGTGCCAGCAGTTTTTGGGGACTAGCGGCTAACACAGCTTACGAGCAGTACTTC
CASSFWGLAANTAYEQYF
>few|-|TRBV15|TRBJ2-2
TGTGCCACCAGCAGAGATCGGGCAGGGATCACCGGGGAGCTGTTTTTT
CATSRDRAGITGELFF
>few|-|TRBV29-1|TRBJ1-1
TGCAGCGGTAATGGTGATGGTAGTGAAGCTTTCTTT
CSGNGDGSEAFF
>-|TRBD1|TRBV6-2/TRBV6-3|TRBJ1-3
TGTGCCAGCAGTTACGAGCGACAGGGAATCGGAAACACCATATATTTT
CASSYERQGIGNTIYF
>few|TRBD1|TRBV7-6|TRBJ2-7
TGTGCCAGCAGCCGTACCGGGACAGAGTACGAGCAGTACTTC
CASSRTGTEYEQYF
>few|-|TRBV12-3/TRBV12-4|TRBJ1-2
TGTGCCAGCAGCACTCTGAGGGTAGGAGGCTACACCTTC
CASSTLRVGGYTF
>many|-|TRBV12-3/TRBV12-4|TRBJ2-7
TGTGCCAGCAGTCCTAGTCTCCTCTCCTACGAGCAGTACTTC
CASSPSLLSYEQYF
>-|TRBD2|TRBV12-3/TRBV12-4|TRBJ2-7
TGTGCCAGCAGTTCGGGGGGGACCTCCTACGAGCAGTACTTC
CASSSGGTSYEQYF
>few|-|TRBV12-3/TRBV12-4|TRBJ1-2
TGTGCCAGCAGTTTGGTCCAGGCGGGGGGTTATGGCTACACCTTC
CASSLVQAGGYGYTF
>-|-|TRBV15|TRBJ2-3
TGTGCCACCAGCAGAGATCTGGCCACAGATACGCAGTATTTT
CATSRDLATDTQYF
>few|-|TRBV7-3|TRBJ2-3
TGTGCCAGCAGCTTACAGGGTAGTGCAGATACGCAGTATTTT
CASSLQGSADTQYF
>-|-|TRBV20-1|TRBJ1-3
TGCAGTGCTAGAGGAGCGCGTACGGACTCCTCTGGAAACACCATATATTTT
CSARGARTDSSGNTIYF
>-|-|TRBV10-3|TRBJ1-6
TGTGCCATCAGTTGGGAGTATAATTCACCCCTCCACTTT
CAISWEYNSPLHF
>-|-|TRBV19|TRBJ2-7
TGTGCCAGTACCCCGGACGGAACCTACGAGCAGTACTTC
CASTPDGTYEQYF
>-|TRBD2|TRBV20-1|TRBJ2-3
TGCAGTGCTAGGAGGGTGGGACTAGCGGTTAGCACAGATACGCAGTATTTT
CSARRVGLAVSTDTQYF
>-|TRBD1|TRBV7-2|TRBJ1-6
TGTGCCAGCAGCTCCTCCGGGGGGACAGGAGCCCACTTT
CASSSSGGTGAHF
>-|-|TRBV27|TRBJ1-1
TGTGCCAGCAGTTTATCGAAGTCCCCTGAAGCTTTCTTT
CASSLSKSPEAFF